This T cell receptor (beta chain) was recorded in a study of prognosis after radiotherapy for stage I lung cancer. Study in general: Medical inoperability was considered to apply to all enrolled non-small cell lung cancer patients. Study outcomes and limitations: The authors reported that TRBV and TRBJ gene usage differed between patients with and without metastases. Lower post-radiation Shannon entropy was seen in patients who went on to develop distant metastases.

CDR3 of TCR beta was amplified from genomic DNA via a two-round multiplex PCR. Individual primers that were specific to each TRBV and TRBJ gene served in first-round PCR. A single record per CDR3 protein comes from TCRdb applying MiXCR to the multiplex PCR reads. The table lists more than 30,000 distinct CDR3 sequences, around two fifths of them singletons, with 15% in the top ten. For this clonotype: Its matching antigen is unknown.

V was shortened by 4 bases and J by 3 bases, with 4 bases between the two germline ends. The CDR3 is made up of 11 amino acids. The sequence came from a donor over 45 with non-small cell lung cancer. This chain uses TRBV12-3 or TRBV12-4 with TRBJ2-7; D gene unclear. The source material was PBMCs, sampled before or after stereotactic body radiation therapy (not recorded which). The DNA of the CDR3 is TGTGCCAGCAGTTACCGCTACGAGCAGTACTTC. Encoded protein: CASSYRYEQYF.